The entry that follows covers one T cell receptor beta chain sequence. Stable Graves' hyperthyroidism denoted no ophthalmopathy progression over 18 months. Disease duration under 2 months; hyperthyroidism patients were aged 18 to 65. Exclusions: uncontrolled infection, other autoimmune disease, pregnancy, lactation. The CDR3 is made up of 14 amino acids. The germline CDR1 and CDR2 sequences are SGHAT and FQNNGV. V was shortened by 5 bases and J by 3 bases, with 13 bases between the two germline ends. The data belong to a study of T cells in Graves' hyperthyroidism and ophthalmopathy. RNA transcripts yielded amplified TCR beta CDR3 regions. Primed by the HTBI set, a first-round RT-PCR was run on the TCR CDR3. TCRdb re-called the multiplex PCR reads with MiXCR, one entry per CDR3 protein. The data show 500,000 to 700,000 distinct CDR3 sequences, around 17% seen once.

The rearrangement joins TRBV11-2 to TRBJ1-1, with D possibly TRBD1 on 5 matching bases. The sample consisted of blood. The receptor's source is a woman aged 18-29 years with Graves' hyperthyroidism. The CDR3 sequence is CASSQGPQDTEAFF. The CDR3 DNA sequence: TGTGCCAGCAGCCAGGGACCGCAGGACACTGAAGCTTTCTTT.